A single sample gave rise to the 29 T cell receptor beta chains below, sequenced in a study of cytomegalovirus exposure and HLA in healthy donors. Both 60 Vbeta primers and 13 Jbeta primers went into the PCR. Measured with immunoSEQ multiplex PCR; TCRdb has only the in-frame clones, and not every one. The sample holds some 150,000 clones, roughly 82% seen once. Sequenced input: PBMCs. These TCRs come from a woman between 45 and 65 years old in good health and CMV-seropositive.

V and J are TRBV7-2 and TRBJ1-4; 9 nucleotides line up with TRBD1. This CDR3 has 16 residues. Losses at the gene ends were 2 bases for V and 7 bases for J; bases not matched to a gene: 8. Per the germline V gene, CDR1 is SGHTA and CDR2 is FQGNSA. CDR3 residues: CASSLRATGGGEKLFF. The DNA for the CDR3 is TGTGCCAGCAGCTTAAGGGCGACAGGGGGAGGTGAAAAACTGTTTTTT.

This clone was recorded a few times. This chain connects TRBV7-9 to TRBJ2-1; maybe TRBD1 (5 bases). With 6 bases removed from V and 2 bases from J, the gap between germline ends came to 11 bases. Germline CDR1 reads SEHNR; CDR2 reads FQNEAQ (reference sequence). The CDR3 is 14 amino acids. The CDR3 sequence is CASRSPGPYNEQFF. The CDR3 DNA reads as TGTGCCAGCAGGAGTCCAGGGCCCTACAATGAGCAGTTCTTC.

The chain has TRBV7-2 and TRBJ2-3; TRBD1 matches at 7 bases. The CDR3 totals 15 residues. The J segment lost 4 bases and the V segment lost 5 bases, leaving 9 bases of the junction unmatched. The germline gives CDR1 SGHTA, CDR2 FQGNSA. CDR3 nucleotide sequence: TGTGCCAGCAGCCCCGGACAGGTCGGAGCAGATACGCAGTATTTT. It codes for CASSPGQVGADTQYF.

The chain carries TRBV6-5 and TRBJ1-3; D might be TRBD1 (5 bases). Germline lookup yields CDR1 MNHEY and CDR2 SVGAGI. The CDR3 loop spans 16 amino acids. V lost 3 bases and J 4 bases, leaving 16 bases between the germline ends. DNA for the CDR3: TGTGCCAGCAGTTATTATTCTACAGGACGCGGAAACACCATATATTTT. Translation: CASSYYSTGRGNTIYF.

This clone has more than one count but fewer than ten. The chain combines TRBV11-3 with TRBJ1-6; D is unresolved. The CDR3 spans 13 residues. CDR1 and CDR2 from the germline V gene are SGHNT and YENEEA. Trimming removed 3 bases at V and 7 bases at J, with 7 bases between. The CDR3 DNA is TGTGCCAGCAGCTTGAACAGAAATTCACCCCTCCACTTT. Its protein product is CASSLNRNSPLHF.

This clone has a handful of counts. The chain joins TRBV9 to TRBJ2-3; the D gene is possibly TRBD2 (6 bases). V gave up 0 bases and J gave up 11 bases, with 19 bases separating them. CDR3 length: 15 residues. The germline gives CDR1 SGDLS, CDR2 YYNGEE. This CDR3 is CASSVGGGVGLGQYF. The DNA of the CDR3 is TGTGCCAGCAGCGTAGGGGGCGGGGTGGGTTTAGGGCAGTATTTT.

The rearrangement joins TRBV19 to TRBJ1-5, with 7 bases lining up with TRBD1. Trimming took 3 bases from V and 3 from J; bases not matched to a gene: 8. The CDR3 runs to 16 residues. Germline lookup yields CDR1 LNHDA and CDR2 SQIVND (reference sequence). The CDR3 bases are TGTGCCAGTAGTATGGCGGGACAGAGGACCAATCAGCCCCAGCATTTT. Residues: CASSMAGQRTNQPQHF.

The chain uses TRBV7-9 and TRBJ2-3; D perhaps matches TRBD1 (5 bases). The germline V gene encodes CDR1 SEHNR and CDR2 FQNEAQ (reference sequence). V lost 5 bases and J 1 base, leaving 19 bases between the germline ends. CDR3 length: 17 amino acids. The CDR3: CASSPQLSGFGTDTQYF. The CDR3 coding sequence is TGTGCCAGCAGCCCCCAATTGTCAGGGTTTGGCACAGATACGCAGTATTTT.

This chain links TRBV4-3 with TRBJ1-1, with a weak D call TRBD1 (6 bases). Trimming cost V 0 bases and J 5 bases, with 10 bases left between them. The CDR3 sequence is 14 residues long. The germline CDR1 and CDR2 sequences are LGHNA and YSLEER. CDR3 in amino acids: CASSQDRGLTEAFF. The CDR3 DNA reads TGCGCCAGCAGCCAAGACAGGGGTCTGACTGAAGCTTTCTTT.

V usage is TRBV5-1 and J usage is TRBJ1-2, with 11 bases fitting TRBD1. The CDR3 has 16 amino acids. The junction had 9 bases not matched to a gene; V was cut back by 4 bases and J by 4 bases. The V gene's germline CDR1 is SGHRS and CDR2 YFSETQ. For the CDR3, the DNA is TGCGCCAGCAGCGAGGGACAGGGGGGTAATATCTATGGCTACACCTTC. Protein sequence: CASSEGQGGNIYGYTF.

The V gene is TRBV2, the J gene TRBJ1-1; maybe TRBD1 (6 bases). Trimming removed 3 bases from V and 3 bases from J, with 8 bases in between. Germline V gene data show CDR1 as SNHLY and CDR2 as FYNNEI. The CDR3 has 13 amino acids. In nucleotides, the CDR3 is TGTGCCAGCAGTGACGGACAGTACACTGAAGCTTTCTTT. This translates into CASSDGQYTEAFF.

J is TRBJ2-4 and V is TRBV7-9; D may be TRBD1 (6 bases). V lost 4 bases and J lost 8, with 18 bases in between. Germline-derived CDR1 and CDR2 are SEHNR and FQNEAQ (reference sequence). The CDR3 covers 15 residues. CDR3 sequence reads: CASSYGQGQDHIQYF. Here the CDR3 DNA reads TGTGCCAGCAGCTACGGGCAGGGGCAAGACCACATTCAGTACTTC. Supplemented by reference TRBV7-9 and TRBJ2-4, the full variable domain reads DTGVSQNPRHKITKRGQNVTFRCDPISEHNRLYWYRQTLGQGPEFLTYFQNEAQLEKSRLLSDRFSAERPKGSFSTLEIQRTEQGDSAMYLCASSYGQGQDHIQYFGAGTRLSVL.

The chain couples TRBV6-5 to TRBJ2-7; TRBD1 agrees at 8 bases. This CDR3 contains 14 residues. Germline V gene sequence: CDR1 MNHEY, CDR2 SVGAGI. The V segment lost 5 bases and the J segment 6 bases; nucleotides outside the gene matches: 9. The CDR3 is CASSRGQGMIEQYF. The DNA for the CDR3 is TGTGCCAGCAGTAGAGGACAGGGAATGATCGAGCAGTACTTC.

The J gene is TRBJ2-7, the V gene TRBV19, with TRBD1 matching over 10 bases. The CDR3 covers 18 residues. The junction had 16 bases not matched to a gene; V was cut back by 5 bases and J by 3 bases. The germline CDR1 and CDR2 sequences are LNHDA and SQIVND (reference sequence). CDR3 in amino acids: CASSGTGPDRGFDYEQYF. The DNA for the CDR3 is TGTGCCAGTAGTGGGACCGGACCGGACAGGGGGTTCGACTACGAGCAGTACTTC. The variable domain in full, completed from reference TRBV19 and TRBJ2-7, reads DGGITQSPKYLFRKEGQNVTLSCEQNLNHDAMYWYRQDPGQGLRLIYYSQIVNDFQKGDIAEGYSVSREKKESFPLTVTSAQKNPTAFYLCASSGTGPDRGFDYEQYFGPGTRLTVT.

The V and J genes are TRBV6-1 and TRBJ1-3; D is unclear. The V end lost 5 bases, the J end lost 0 bases, and 11 bases lay between the germline ends. Germline CDR1 is MNHNS and CDR2 is SASEGT. This CDR3 comprises 15 residues. The CDR3 sequence is CASSPGVSSGNTIYF. The DNA for the CDR3 is TGTGCCAGCAGTCCCGGAGTCAGCTCTGGAAACACCATATATTTT.

The chain couples TRBV18 to TRBJ1-2, with D possibly matching TRBD1 (5 bases). This CDR3 region has 14 residues. The V gene's germline CDR1 is KGHSH and CDR2 LQKENI. V dropped 3 bases and J dropped 0 bases, with 8 bases sitting between them. CDR3 loop: CASSPTAANYGYTF. CDR3 sequence (DNA): TGTGCCAGCTCACCGACAGCAGCTAACTATGGCTACACCTTC.

CDR3 sequence reads: CASSEQGSSPLHF. The CDR3 nucleotides are TGCGCCAGCAGTGAACAGGGGAGTTCACCCCTCCACTTT. The chain recombines TRBV10-2 with TRBJ1-6, with 7 bases lining up with TRBD1. In germline, CDR1 is WSHSY, CDR2 SAAADI. After removal of 3 bases from V and 9 bases from J, the junction contained 2 bases not matched to a gene. The CDR3 spans 13 residues.

A single count supports this clone. CDR3 bases: TGTGCCAGCAGCTTCGGTGGACAGGGGGCTACCTACGAGCAGTACTTC. It specifies CASSFGGQGATYEQYF. This rearrangement joins TRBV5-8 to TRBJ2-7; 11 positions match TRBD1. This CDR3 is 16 amino acids long. Germline CDR1 SGHTS, CDR2 YDEGEE. Trimming at V came to 2 bases and at J to 2 bases, leaving 6 bases not matched to a gene. The whole variable domain, remainder taken from reference TRBV5-8 and TRBJ2-7, is EAGVTQSPTHLIKTRGQQATLRCSPISGHTSVYWYQQALGLGLQFLLWYDEGEERNRGNFPPRFSGRQFPNYSSELNVNALELEDSALYLCASSFGGQGATYEQYFGPGTRLTVT.

The count of this clone is one. V is TRBV7-2 and J is TRBJ2-2, with D unresolved. This CDR3 is 13 amino acids long. CDR1 SGHTA and CDR2 FQGNSA come from the germline V gene. Trimming removed 2 bases at V and 6 bases at J, with 7 bases between. The CDR3 here is CASSLFPAGELFF. CDR3 bases: TGTGCCAGCAGCTTATTCCCCGCCGGGGAGCTGTTTTTT.

CDR3 residues: CASSPSILGSYEQYF. The CDR3 DNA reads as TGTGCCAGCAGCCCTAGTATCCTCGGGTCCTACGAGCAGTACTTC. The V gene is TRBV7-3, the J gene TRBJ2-7; D unresolved. The V end was cut by 5 bases, the J end by 1 base, with 15 bases between. CDR1 is SGHTA, CDR2 FQGTGA, per germline. This CDR3 comprises 15 residues.

On this clone itself: Other DNA sequences in the same sample also yield this CDR3. The J gene is TRBJ1-1, the V gene TRBV18, with 7 bases matching TRBD1. This CDR3 has 12 amino acids. The germline CDR1 and CDR2 sequences are KGHSH and LQKENI. Germline trimming cut 6 bases from V and 6 bases from J; bases unmatched to any gene: 4. CDR3 region: CASSQQGSEAFF. The CDR3 DNA reads TGTGCCAGCTCCCAACAGGGGTCTGAAGCTTTCTTT. Supplemented by reference TRBV18 and TRBJ1-1, the full variable domain reads NAGVMQNPRHLVRRRGQEARLRCSPMKGHSHVYWYRQLPEEGLKFMVYLQKENIIDESGMPKERFSAEFPKEGPSILRIQQVVRGDSAAYFCASSQQGSEAFFGQGTRLTVV.

The genes are TRBV7-6 and TRBJ2-7; D perhaps matches TRBD1 (7 bases). The CDR3 is made up of 14 amino acids. Germline V gives CDR1 SGHVS, CDR2 FNYEAQ. Trimming left V 1 base short and J 3 bases short, with 10 bases between. The DNA for the CDR3 is TGTGCCAGCAGCTTAGGACAGGGAGGCTACGAGCAGTACTTC. Translated, it gives CASSLGQGGYEQYF. Full variable domain (outside the CDR3, taken from reference TRBV7-6 and TRBJ2-7): GAGVSQSPRYKVTKRGQDVALRCDPISGHVSLYWYRQALGQGPEFLTYFNYEAQQDKSGLPNDRFSAERPEGSISTLTIQRTEQRDSAMYRCASSLGQGGYEQYFGPGTRLTVT.

This sequence joins TRBV6-4 and TRBJ2-2; the match to TRBD1 covers 8 bases. Germline CDR1 is MRHNA and CDR2 is SNTAGT. This CDR3 is 17 amino acids long. Germline trimming cut 5 bases from V and 2 bases from J; bases unmatched to any gene: 10. CDR3 protein: CASSSQAGGPNTGELFF. The CDR3 DNA is TGTGCCAGCAGTTCCCAGGCAGGGGGCCCTAACACCGGGGAGCTGTTTTTT.

This chain joins TRBV2 and TRBJ1-5; possibly TRBD1 for D (5 bases). The CDR3 covers 14 residues. CDR1 SNHLY and CDR2 FYNNEI come from the germline V gene. Between the trimmed V and J ends, which lost 4 bases and 6 bases, there was a span of 13 bases. CDR3 in DNA: TGTGCCAGCAGTGCCATCTGGGGCGGTCAGCCCCAGCATTTT. Its protein product is CASSAIWGGQPQHF.

The V and J genes are TRBV6-1 and TRBJ2-1, with a tentative D call TRBD2 (6 bases). The germline V and J ends were trimmed by 0 bases and 9 bases, with 12 bases remaining between them. The length of the CDR3 is 14 residues. The germline gives CDR1 MNHNS, CDR2 SASEGT. Here the CDR3 DNA reads TGTGCCAGCAGTGAAGCGACACTAGCCCTTGAGCAGTTCTTC. Translation gives CASSEATLALEQFF.

Here the CDR3 DNA reads TGTGCCAGCAGCTTGTTCCCGGGCACTGAAGCTTTCTTT. Protein: CASSLFPGTEAFF. This chain joins TRBV5-6 and TRBJ1-1; D gene ambiguous. The CDR3 totals 13 residues. V was pared by 1 base and J by 4 bases, with 8 bases between. The germline V gene encodes CDR1 SGHDT and CDR2 YYEEEE.

A few counts support this clone. CDR3 region: CASRATGPDTQYF. The CDR3, as DNA: TGCGCCAGCAGAGCGACAGGGCCAGATACGCAGTATTTT. The rearrangement uses TRBV4-1 and TRBJ2-3, with 7 positions matching TRBD1. CDR1 is MGHRA and CDR2 is YSYEKL in the germline V gene. CDR3 length equals 13 residues. After removal of 6 bases from V and 4 bases from J, the junction contained 4 bases not matched to a gene.

The rearrangement uses TRBV13 and TRBJ2-3, with 9 bases matching TRBD2. With V trimmed by 0 bases and J by 2 bases, 6 bases remained unmatched. The CDR3 has 17 residues. CDR1 and CDR2 (germline): PRHDT, FYEKMQ (reference sequence). The CDR3 is CASSLGGSGGITDTQYF. CDR3 coding DNA: TGTGCCAGCAGCTTAGGAGGTAGCGGGGGAATCACAGATACGCAGTATTTT. The full variable domain, in which reference TRBV13 and TRBJ2-3 provide the parts outside the CDR3, is AAGVIQSPRHLIKEKRETATLKCYPIPRHDTVYWYQQGPGQDPQFLISFYEKMQSDKGSIPDRFSAQQFSDYHSELNMSSLELGDSALYFCASSLGGSGGITDTQYFGPGTRLTVL.

The V call is TRBV11-1, the J call TRBJ1-1; TRBD1 matches 9 bases. This CDR3 region has 13 residues. Per the germline V gene, CDR1 is SGHAT and CDR2 is FQDESV (reference sequence). The ends lost 6 bases at V and 8 bases at J; junction bases unmatched: 7. The CDR3, as DNA: TGTGCCAGCAGTTATGCCGGGACAGGGGAAGCTTTCTTT. This gives the protein CASSYAGTGEAFF.